This T cell receptor (beta chain) was retrieved from a study of OX40 agonist ivuxolimab in advanced cancers. Study summary: The study reported partial responses in three patients: one hepatocellular carcinoma, two cutaneous melanoma.

V shed 6 bases and J 4 bases; nucleotides not matched to a gene: 11. From germline, CDR1 is MNHEY and CDR2 SMNVEV (reference sequence). The CDR3 totals 16 residues. Produced via immunoSEQ multiplex PCR; TCRdb's table is partial and in-frame only. The table shows just over 14,000 clones, with under 95% occurring only once. This clonotype was sampled from an adult with an advanced solid tumor such as melanoma, head and neck, liver or kidney cancer. The specimen was CD4+ or CD8+ T cells sorted from blood, collected in a trial of the OX40 agonist ivuxolimab. The chain combines TRBV27 with TRBJ2-3; 9 nucleotides align to TRBD2. DNA of the CDR3: TGTGCCAGCAGCTGGACTAGCGCCCTAGCTCCAGATACGCAGTATTTT. Its translation: CASSWTSALAPDTQYF.